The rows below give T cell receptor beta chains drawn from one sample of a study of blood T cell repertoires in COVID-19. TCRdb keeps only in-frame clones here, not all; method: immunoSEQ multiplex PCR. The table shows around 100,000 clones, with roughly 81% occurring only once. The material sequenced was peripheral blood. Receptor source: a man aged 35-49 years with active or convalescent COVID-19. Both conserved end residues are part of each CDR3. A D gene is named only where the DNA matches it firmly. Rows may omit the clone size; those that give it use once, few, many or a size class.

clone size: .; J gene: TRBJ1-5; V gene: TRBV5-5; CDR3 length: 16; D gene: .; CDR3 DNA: TGTGCCAGCAGCTTGGTGGGCCACATTAGCAATCAGCCCCAGCATTTT; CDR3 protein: CASSLVGHISNQPQHF
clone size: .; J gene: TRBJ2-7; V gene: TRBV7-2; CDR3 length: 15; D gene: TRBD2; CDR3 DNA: TGTGCCAGCAGCTCGCCGGGACTAGCGGTCTACGAGCAGTACTTC; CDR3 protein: CASSSPGLAVYEQYF
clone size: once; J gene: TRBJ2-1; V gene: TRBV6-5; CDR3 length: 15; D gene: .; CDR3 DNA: TGTGCCAGCAGTCCCGGACTGAGCTCCTACAATGAGCAGTTCTTC; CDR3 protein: CASSPGLSSYNEQFF
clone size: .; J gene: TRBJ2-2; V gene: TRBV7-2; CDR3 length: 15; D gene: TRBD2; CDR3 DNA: TGTGCCAGCAGCCAGAGCGGGGGGCACACCGGGGAGCTGTTTTTT; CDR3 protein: CASSQSGGHTGELFF
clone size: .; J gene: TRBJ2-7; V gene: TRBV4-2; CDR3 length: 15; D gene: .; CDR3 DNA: TGTGCCAGCAGCCAGGACTCAGGTGGCCCCTACGAGCAGTACTTC; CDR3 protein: CASSQDSGGPYEQYF
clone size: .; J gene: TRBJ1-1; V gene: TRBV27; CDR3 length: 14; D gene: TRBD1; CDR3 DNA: TGTGCCAGCAGTCCTTGGACAGGAATCACTGAAGCTTTCTTT; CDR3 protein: CASSPWTGITEAFF
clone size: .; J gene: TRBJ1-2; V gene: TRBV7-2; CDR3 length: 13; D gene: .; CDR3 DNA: TGTGCCAGCAGCTTGGACAACCTCTATGGCTACACCTTC; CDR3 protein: CASSLDNLYGYTF
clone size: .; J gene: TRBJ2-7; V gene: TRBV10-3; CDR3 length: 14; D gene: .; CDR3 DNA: TGTGCCATCAGTGAGTCGGGGGGCTCCTACGAGCAGTACTTC; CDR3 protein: CAISESGGSYEQYF
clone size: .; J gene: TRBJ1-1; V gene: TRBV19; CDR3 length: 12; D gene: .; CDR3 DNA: TGTGCCAGTAGTATAGCAGGGTCTGAAGCTTTCTTT; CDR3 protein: CASSIAGSEAFF
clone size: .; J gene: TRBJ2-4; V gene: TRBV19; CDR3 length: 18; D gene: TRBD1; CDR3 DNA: TGTGCCAGTAGTATAGATGTCCCGGGACAGCTTTCCAAAAACATTCAGTACTTC; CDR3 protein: CASSIDVPGQLSKNIQYF
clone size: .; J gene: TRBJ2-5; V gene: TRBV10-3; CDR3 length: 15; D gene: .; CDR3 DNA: TGTGCCATCAGTGACAGTGGGGGGGCCGCGGAGACCCAGTACTTC; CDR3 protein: CAISDSGGAAETQYF
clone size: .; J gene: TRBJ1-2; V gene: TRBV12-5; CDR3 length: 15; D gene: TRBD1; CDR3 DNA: TGTGCTAGTGGTTTGGAACAGGGGTACGACTATGGCTACACCTTC; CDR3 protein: CASGLEQGYDYGYTF
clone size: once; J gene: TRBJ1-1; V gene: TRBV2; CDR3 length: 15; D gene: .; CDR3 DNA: TGTGCCAGCAGTGAAATTGGGCAGGGGCTCACTGAAGCTTTCTTT; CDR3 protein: CASSEIGQGLTEAFF
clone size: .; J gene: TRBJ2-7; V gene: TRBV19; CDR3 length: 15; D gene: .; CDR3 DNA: TGTGCCAGTAGTATTAATTTGGCAGGCTCCTACGAGCAGTACTTC; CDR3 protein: CASSINLAGSYEQYF
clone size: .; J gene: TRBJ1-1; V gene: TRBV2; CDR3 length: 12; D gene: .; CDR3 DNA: TGTGCCAGCAGTGGCGGAGCAATTGAAGCTTTCTTT; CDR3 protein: CASSGGAIEAFF
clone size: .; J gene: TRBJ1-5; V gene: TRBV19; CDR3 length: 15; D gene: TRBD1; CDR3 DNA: TGTGCCAGTGAGGCAGGGGGCGGTAGCAATCAGCCCCAGCATTTT; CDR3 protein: CASEAGGGSNQPQHF
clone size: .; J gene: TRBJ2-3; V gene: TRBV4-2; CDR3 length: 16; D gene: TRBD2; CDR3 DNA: TGTGCCAGCAGCCAAGATAGTGGACTAGCGGGTTTTACGCAGTATTTT; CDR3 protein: CASSQDSGLAGFTQYF
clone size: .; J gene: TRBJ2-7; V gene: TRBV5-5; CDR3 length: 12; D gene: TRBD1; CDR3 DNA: TGTGCCAGCAGCACGACAGGGCCCGAGCAGTACTTC; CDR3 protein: CASSTTGPEQYF
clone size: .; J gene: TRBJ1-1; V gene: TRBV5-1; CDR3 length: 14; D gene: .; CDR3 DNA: TGCGCCAGCAGCACAGGACAGATCTACACTGAAGCTTTCTTT; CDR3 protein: CASSTGQIYTEAFF
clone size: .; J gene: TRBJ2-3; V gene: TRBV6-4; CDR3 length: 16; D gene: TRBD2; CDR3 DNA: TGTGCCAGCAGTGACTCGAAGAGCGGGGGGGCAGATACGCAGTATTTT; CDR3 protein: CASSDSKSGGADTQYF
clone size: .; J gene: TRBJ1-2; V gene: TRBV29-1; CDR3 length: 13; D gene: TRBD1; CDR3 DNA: TGCAGCGTCACCGACAGGGGGTATGATGGCTACACCTTC; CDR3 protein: CSVTDRGYDGYTF
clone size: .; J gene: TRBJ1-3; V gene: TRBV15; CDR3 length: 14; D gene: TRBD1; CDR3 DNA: TGTGCCACCAGCAACCTACAGGGGACCAACACCATATATTTT; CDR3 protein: CATSNLQGTNTIYF
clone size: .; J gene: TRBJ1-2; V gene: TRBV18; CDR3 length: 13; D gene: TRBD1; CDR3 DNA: TGTGCCAGCTCACCGACAGGGTACGATGGCTACACCTTC; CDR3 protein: CASSPTGYDGYTF
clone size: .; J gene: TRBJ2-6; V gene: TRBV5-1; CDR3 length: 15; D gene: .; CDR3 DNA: TGCGCCAGCAGCTCACAGGGCTCTGGGGCCAACGTCCTGACTTTC; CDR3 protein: CASSSQGSGANVLTF
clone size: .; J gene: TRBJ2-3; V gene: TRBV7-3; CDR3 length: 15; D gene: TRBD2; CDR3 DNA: TGTGCCAGCAGCTTGTCCGGGGGGGCGAAAGATACGCAGTATTTT; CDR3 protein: CASSLSGGAKDTQYF